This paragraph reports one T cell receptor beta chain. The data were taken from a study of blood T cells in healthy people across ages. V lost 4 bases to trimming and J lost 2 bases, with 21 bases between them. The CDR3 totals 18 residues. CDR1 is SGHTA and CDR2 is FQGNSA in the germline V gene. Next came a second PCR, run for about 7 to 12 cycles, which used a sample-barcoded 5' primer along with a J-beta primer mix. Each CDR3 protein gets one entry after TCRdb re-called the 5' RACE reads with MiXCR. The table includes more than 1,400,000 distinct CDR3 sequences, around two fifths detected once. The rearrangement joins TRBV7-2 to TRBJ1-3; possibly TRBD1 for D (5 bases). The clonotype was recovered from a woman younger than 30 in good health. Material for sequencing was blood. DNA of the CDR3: TGTGCCAGCAGCTCATGGGTCCATGGGGGGGAAGCTGGAAACACCATATATTTT. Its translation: CASSSWVHGGEAGNTIYF.